Below are 12 T cell receptor beta chains sequenced from a single sample in a study of blood T cells in healthy people across ages. Primers used in a second PCR of about 7 to 11 cycles were a sample-barcoded 5' primer and a J-beta primer mix. In TCRdb, the 5' RACE reads were re-called with MiXCR into one record per CDR3 protein. Of about 730,000 distinct CDR3 sequences listed, approximately 43% are singletons. The sample consisted of blood. These receptors all stem from a woman between 55 and 75 years old in good health.

This clonotype was observed a handful of times. The chain uses TRBV6-1 and TRBJ1-5; D remains unclear. The CDR3 totals 14 residues. Trimming pared 1 base from V and 0 bases from J, leaving 4 bases between. CDR1 is MNHNS, CDR2 SASEGT, per germline. CDR3 coding DNA: TGTGCCAGCAGTGAAGGGTATAGCAATCAGCCCCAGCATTTT. Its translation is CASSEGYSNQPQHF.

This chain uses TRBV24-1 with TRBJ2-3; D perhaps matches TRBD2 (6 bases). CDR1 is KGHDR, CDR2 SFDVKD, per germline. This CDR3 has 18 residues. The V end was cut by 2 bases, the J end by 3 bases, with 20 bases between. CDR3 nucleotide sequence: TGTGCCACCAGTGATTCCGTTGGGTCGACTAGTAGGACAGATACGCAGTATTTT. It yields the protein CATSDSVGSTSRTDTQYF.

This chain uses TRBV10-3 with TRBJ2-4, with 7 bases aligning to TRBD1. The better agreement between TRBJ2-7 and the DNA end casts doubt on the J call. The V gene's germline CDR1 is ENHRY and CDR2 SYGVKD. This CDR3 has 16 residues. CDR3 bases: TGTGCCATCAGTGTTCCGAGCACAGGGGCGCCCTACGAGCAGTACTTC. Translating gives CAISVPSTGAPYEQYF.

V gene TRBV15 combines with J gene TRBJ2-4; unclear D gene. The CDR3 spans 13 residues. Looked up from germline, CDR1 is LNHNV and CDR2 is YYDKDF (reference sequence). V shed 1 base and J shed 12 bases, with 13 bases lying between them. The CDR3 here is CATSRGEAGDQYF. The DNA of the CDR3 is TGTGCCACCAGCAGAGGAGAGGCAGGAGATCAGTACTTC.

This clonotype was detected ten times or more. J is TRBJ1-1 and V is TRBV27; unclear D gene. Trimming took 3 bases from V and 1 from J, leaving 3 bases between them. Looked up from germline, CDR1 is MNHEY and CDR2 is SMNVEV (reference sequence). This CDR3 region has 12 residues. The CDR3 DNA is TGTGCCAGCAGTTTCGGGAACACTGAAGCTTTCTTT. It is translated as CASSFGNTEAFF.

This clonotype occurred once. The chain joins TRBV20-1 to TRBJ1-2; D is undetermined. This CDR3 has 14 residues. Deletions cut 5 bases from V and 4 bases from J, with 17 bases between. Germline lookup yields CDR1 DFQATT and CDR2 SNEGSKA (reference sequence). The CDR3 DNA sequence: TGCAGTGCTGAGGGCGGGGTTGTGGGCTATGGCTACACCTTC. Protein product: CSAEGGVVGYGYTF.

This clonotype was observed a handful of times. The genes are TRBV6-1 and TRBJ1-1, with 8 positions matching TRBD1. After removal of 6 bases from V and 2 bases from J, the junction contained 5 bases not matched to a gene. The CDR3 has 14 residues. CDR1 is MNHNS, CDR2 SASEGT, per germline. CDR3: CASRARGLNTEAFF. DNA for the CDR3: TGTGCCAGCAGAGCCAGGGGGCTTAACACTGAAGCTTTCTTT.

In its sample, this clonotype was seen a few times. The chain joins TRBV20-1 to TRBJ1-1; no clear D. V gave up 5 bases and J gave up 0 bases, with 19 bases separating them. The CDR3 totals 16 residues. Per germline, CDR1 DFQATT and CDR2 SNEGSKA (reference sequence). CDR3 loop: CSAEGGIIPMNTEAFF. The DNA for the CDR3 is TGCAGTGCTGAAGGAGGGATAATCCCGATGAACACTGAAGCTTTCTTT.

The chain is built from TRBV6-2 or TRBV6-3 and TRBJ2-5; no reliable D call. The CDR3 is made up of 15 amino acids. Looked up from germline, CDR1 is MNHEY and CDR2 is SVGEGT. V dropped 2 bases and J dropped 4 bases, with 14 bases sitting between them. This chain's CDR3 is CASSYGYGAGETQYF. The CDR3 bases are TGTGCCAGCAGTTACGGCTATGGCGCTGGAGAGACCCAGTACTTC.

The rearrangement joins TRBV19 to TRBJ1-5; the D gene is possibly TRBD2 (6 bases). The J call may be faulty, since TRBJ2-3 better matches the DNA end. The CDR3 consists of 14 residues. Germline lookup yields CDR1 LNHDA and CDR2 SQIVND (reference sequence). The CDR3 reads CASSSGLGGDTQYF. DNA of the CDR3: TGTGCCAGTAGTTCGGGACTCGGCGGAGATACGCAGTATTTT.

This clonotype was found many times. The chain recombines TRBV7-9 with TRBJ2-1; D possibly uses TRBD1 or TRBD2 (6 bases each). Germline values: CDR1 SEHNR, CDR2 FQNEAQ (reference sequence). The ends were cut back, 5 bases at V and 3 bases at J, with 17 bases in the middle. The CDR3 runs 16 residues. In DNA, the CDR3 is TGTGCCAGCAGCCACCCCCGAGGAGGGGGCTACAATGAGCAGTTCTTC. Amino acid sequence: CASSHPRGGGYNEQFF.

This clonotype was picked up a small number of times. This sequence joins TRBV4-2 and TRBJ2-3; D uncertain. Germline CDR1 reads LGHNA; CDR2 reads YNFKEQ. The CDR3 spans 15 residues. V was shortened by 0 bases and J by 0 bases, with 7 bases between the two germline ends. CDR3 region: CASSQDLASTDTQYF. In DNA, the CDR3 is TGTGCCAGCAGCCAAGATTTGGCCAGCACAGATACGCAGTATTTT.